This TCR beta chain emerged from a study of regulatory T cells in long-lasting Graves disease. Building of the TCR beta libraries involved iRepertoire HTBI primers and Arm-PCR of CDR3 regions. TCRdb independently ran MiXCR on the multiplex PCR reads; one entry per CDR3 protein. The sample shows roughly 420,000 distinct CDR3 sequences, about a sixth of them seen only once. CDR3 size: 12 residues. Trimming shortened V by 0 bases and J by 7 bases, and 7 bases separated the two germline ends. The V gene's germline CDR1 is SGHAT and CDR2 FQNNGV. The time point was: newly diagnosed GD, antithyroid drugs for less than 3 months. The TCR library was prepared using RNA isolated from PBMCs. The diagnosis of Graves' disease used American Thyroid Association guidelines. The study's findings and limits: TRBV28, TRBJ1-2 and TRBJ2-5 emerged as the favored segments in persistent disease.

This clonotype was seen ten or more times. Its antigen is still unknown. The same data also went into a second study, on T cells in Graves' hyperthyroidism and ophthalmopathy.

The V call is TRBV11-2, the J call TRBJ2-7, with a tentative D call TRBD2 (6 bases). The source is a woman between 18 and 29 years old with Graves disease. Specimen: peripheral blood mononuclear cells (PBMCs), collected at new diagnosis, from a patient treated with antithyroid drugs. DNA of the CDR3: TGTGCCAGCAGCTTAGATAGCGGAGAGCAGTACTTC. Translated, it gives CASSLDSGEQYF.